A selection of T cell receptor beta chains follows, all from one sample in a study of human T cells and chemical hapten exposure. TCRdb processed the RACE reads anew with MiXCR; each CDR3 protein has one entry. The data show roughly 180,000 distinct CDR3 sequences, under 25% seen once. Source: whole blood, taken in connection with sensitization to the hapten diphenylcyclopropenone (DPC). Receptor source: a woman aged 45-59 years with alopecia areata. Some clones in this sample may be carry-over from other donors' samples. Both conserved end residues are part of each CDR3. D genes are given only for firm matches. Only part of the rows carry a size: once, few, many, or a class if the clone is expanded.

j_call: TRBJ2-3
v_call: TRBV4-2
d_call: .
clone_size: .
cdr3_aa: CASSQTRVDTQYF
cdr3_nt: TGTGCCAGCAGCCAAACCAGGGTAGATACGCAGTATTTT

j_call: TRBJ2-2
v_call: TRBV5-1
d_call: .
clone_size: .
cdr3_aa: CASGELTATGELFF
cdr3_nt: TGCGCCAGCGGAGAACTAACCGCCACCGGGGAGCTGTTTTTT

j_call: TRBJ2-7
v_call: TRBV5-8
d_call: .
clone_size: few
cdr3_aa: CASSFRGSYEQYF
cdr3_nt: TGTGCCAGCAGCTTCCGAGGGAGCTACGAGCAGTACTTC

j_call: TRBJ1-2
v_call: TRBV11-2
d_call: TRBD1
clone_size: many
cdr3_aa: CASSLTGGTYGYTF
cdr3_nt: TGTGCCAGCAGCCTGACAGGGGGTACCTATGGCTACACCTTC

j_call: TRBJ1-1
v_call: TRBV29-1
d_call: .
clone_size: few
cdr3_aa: CSVQLGQRNTEAFF
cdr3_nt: TGCAGCGTTCAACTTGGACAGCGGAACACTGAAGCTTTCTTT

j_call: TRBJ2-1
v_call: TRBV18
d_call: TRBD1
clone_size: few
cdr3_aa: CASSPRTGDEQFF
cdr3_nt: TGTGCCAGCTCACCCAGGACAGGGGATGAGCAGTTCTTC

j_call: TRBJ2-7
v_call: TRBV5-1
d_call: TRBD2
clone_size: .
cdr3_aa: CASSPQAGGPREQYF
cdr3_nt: TGCGCCAGCAGCCCTCAAGCGGGAGGGCCGCGGGAGCAGTACTTC

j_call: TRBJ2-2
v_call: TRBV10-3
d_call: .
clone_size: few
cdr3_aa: CAISESRGGINTGELFF
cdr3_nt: TGTGCCATCAGTGAGTCGAGAGGGGGTATTAACACCGGGGAGCTGTTTTTT

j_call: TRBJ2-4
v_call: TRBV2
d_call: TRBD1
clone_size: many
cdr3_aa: CASSEEDRNKNIQYF
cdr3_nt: TGTGCCAGCAGTGAAGAGGACAGGAATAAAAACATTCAGTACTTC

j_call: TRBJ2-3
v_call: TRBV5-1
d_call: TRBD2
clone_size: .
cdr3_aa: CASSAGEGSGTDTQYF
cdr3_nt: TGCGCCAGCAGCGCGGGAGAGGGATCGGGCACAGATACGCAGTATTTT

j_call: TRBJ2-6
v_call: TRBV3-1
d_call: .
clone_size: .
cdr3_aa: CASSQFPPTVNSGANVLTF
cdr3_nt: TGTGCCAGCAGCCAATTCCCTCCGACAGTTAACTCTGGGGCCAACGTCCTGACTTTC

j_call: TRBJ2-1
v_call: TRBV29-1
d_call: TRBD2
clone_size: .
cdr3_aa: CSVEDLLAGAWNEQFF
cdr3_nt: TGCAGCGTTGAAGATCTTCTAGCGGGAGCATGGAATGAGCAGTTCTTC

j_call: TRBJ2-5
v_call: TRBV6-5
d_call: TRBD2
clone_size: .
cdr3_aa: CASSNGVAGGVETQYF
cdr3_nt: TGTGCCAGCAGTAACGGGGTAGCGGGAGGAGTTGAGACCCAGTACTTC

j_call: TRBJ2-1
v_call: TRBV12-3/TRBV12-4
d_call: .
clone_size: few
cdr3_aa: CASSLRQGNEQFF
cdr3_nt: TGTGCCAGCAGTTTGAGGCAGGGGAATGAGCAGTTCTTC

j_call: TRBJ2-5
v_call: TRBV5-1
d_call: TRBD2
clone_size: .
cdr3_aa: CASSLAGLAETETQYF
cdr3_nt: TGCGCCAGCAGCTTGGCGGGACTAGCGGAGACGGAGACCCAGTACTTC

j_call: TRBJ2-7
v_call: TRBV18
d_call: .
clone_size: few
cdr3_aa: CASSGDYEQYF
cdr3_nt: TGTGCCAGCTCAGGGGACTACGAGCAGTACTTC

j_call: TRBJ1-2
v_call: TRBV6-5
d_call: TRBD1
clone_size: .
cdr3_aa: CASRDRAYGYTF
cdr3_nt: TGTGCCAGCAGGGACAGGGCGTATGGCTACACCTTC

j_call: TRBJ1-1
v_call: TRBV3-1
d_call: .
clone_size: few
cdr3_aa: CASSQERGGLNTEAFF
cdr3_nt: TGTGCCAGCAGCCAAGAGCGTGGGGGATTGAACACTGAAGCTTTCTTT

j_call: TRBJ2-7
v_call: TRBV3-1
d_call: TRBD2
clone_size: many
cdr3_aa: CASSQVTSGAYEQYF
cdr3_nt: TGTGCCAGCAGCCAAGTGACTAGCGGGGCCTACGAGCAGTACTTC

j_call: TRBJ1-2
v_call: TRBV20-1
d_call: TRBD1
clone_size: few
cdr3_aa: CSVAPGGAVYGYTF
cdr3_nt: TGCAGTGTCGCGCCAGGGGGCGCCGTCTATGGCTACACCTTC